These 19 T cell receptor beta chains share one sample of origin, sequenced in a study of T cells after yellow fever vaccination. Each CDR3 protein is one row after TCRdb ran MiXCR on the 5' RACE reads. The data show under 600,000 distinct CDR3 sequences, roughly 14% seen once. Here the sequenced sample was PBMCs, taken on the day of the yellow fever booster vaccination. The receptors were gathered from a man aged 25-45 years who received the YFV17D yellow fever vaccine.

CDR3 amino acids: CASSRGRLDYWQYF. CDR3 nucleotide sequence: TGTGCCAGCAGCCGCGGGAGATTGGACTACTGGCAGTACTTC. This chain joins TRBV5-6 and TRBJ2-7, with 7 bases that match TRBD2. CDR3 size: 14 residues. Germline V gives CDR1 SGHDT, CDR2 YYEEEE. The trim removed 4 bases at V and 9 bases at J, leaving 13 bases unmatched.

This clonotype has only a few counts. This rearrangement joins TRBV18 to TRBJ2-5, with 7 bases identical to TRBD1. V was pared by 4 bases and J by 5 bases, with 10 bases of the junction left unmatched. This CDR3 is built from 15 residues. Germline CDR1 KGHSH, CDR2 LQKENI. The CDR3 DNA reads TGTGCCAGCTCACATCAGACAGGGAAGGGGGAGACCCAGTACTTC. Translation: CASSHQTGKGETQYF.

This clonotype appeared a single time. A junction boundary mismatches the germline segment, possibly from a read error. This chain uses TRBV5-1 with TRBJ2-1; 9 bases line up with TRBD2. There are 15 residues in the CDR3. CDR1 and CDR2 (germline): SGHRS, YFSETQ. The CDR3 reads CATSEGLAPLDEQFF. The CDR3 DNA sequence: TGCGCCACCAGCGAAGGACTAGCGCCCTTGGATGAGCAGTTCTTC.

V is TRBV20-1 and J is TRBJ2-1; possibly TRBD2 for D (5 bases). CDR3 size: 13 residues. Germline-derived CDR1 and CDR2 are DFQATT and SNEGSKA (reference sequence). V lost 8 bases, J lost 7 bases, and 18 bases lay in between. CDR3 in DNA: TGCAGTCCCCTCCCGATGGAGGATAATGAGCAGTTCTTC. This sequence encodes CSPLPMEDNEQFF.

A few counts support this clonotype. V usage is TRBV4-3 and J usage is TRBJ2-1; 7 bases map to TRBD1. The V and J ends lost 2 bases and 5 bases, in that order; junction bases with no gene match: 12. This CDR3 spans 17 amino acids. The V gene's germline CDR1 is LGHNA and CDR2 YSLEER. The CDR3 is CASSQFYPGQGDNEQFF. CDR3 DNA sequence: TGCGCCAGCAGCCAATTCTACCCGGGGCAGGGGGACAATGAGCAGTTCTTC.

Concerning this clonotype: The CDR3 end shows no conserved phenylalanine or tryptophan, and so a read error is likely. V and J are TRBV29-1 and TRBJ2-1, with 16 bases matching TRBD2. The CDR3 loop spans 15 amino acids. The ends lost 3 bases at V and 8 bases at J; junction bases unmatched: 4. Germline V gene data show CDR1 as SQVTM and CDR2 as ANQGSEA. This CDR3 is CSVEGLAGGPYEQFS. CDR3 in DNA: TGCAGCGTTGAGGGACTAGCGGGAGGGCCCTATGAGCAGTTCTCC.

This chain links TRBV5-1 with TRBJ2-3; D remains ambiguous. The germline gives CDR1 SGHRS, CDR2 YFSETQ. This CDR3 is built from 15 residues. Trimming cost V 0 bases and J 4 bases, with 12 bases left between them. The CDR3 coding sequence is TGCGCCAGCAGCTTGGATGGGGATCGGGCAGATACGCAGTATTTT. Protein product: CASSLDGDRADTQYF.

This clonotype was recorded at least ten times. This chain uses TRBV12-3 or TRBV12-4 with TRBJ2-7, with a possible D match to TRBD1 (6 bases). V lost 5 bases to trimming and J lost 6 bases, with 14 bases between them. CDR3 size: 13 residues. The CDR3 is CASSGQIPGEQYF. The CDR3 DNA follows: TGTGCCAGCAGTGGACAGATTCCAGGCGAGCAGTACTTC.

The chain employs TRBV28 and TRBJ2-3, with D perhaps assigned TRBD1 or TRBD2 (5 bases each). Germline V gene sequence: CDR1 MDHEN, CDR2 SYDVKM. CDR3 length equals 11 residues. The ends were cut back, 5 bases at V and 8 bases at J, with 8 bases in the middle. The CDR3 loop reads CASSPGTTQYF. CDR3 DNA: TGTGCCAGCAGTCCCGGGACTACGCAGTATTTT.

This clonotype was counted only a few times. The chain joins TRBV20-1 to TRBJ2-1, with D perhaps TRBD1 (6 bases). The V and J ends lost 7 bases and 0 bases respectively, with 10 bases between them. The CDR3 totals 13 residues. Germline V CDR1 and CDR2: DFQATT, SNEGSKA (reference sequence). This chain's CDR3 is CSGQGSSYNEQFF. The CDR3 coding sequence is TGCAGTGGTCAGGGGAGCTCCTACAATGAGCAGTTCTTC.

The chain has TRBV2 and TRBJ1-2; TRBD1 aligns across 7 bases. With V trimmed by 3 bases and J by 7 bases, 5 bases remained unmatched. Germline V gives CDR1 SNHLY, CDR2 FYNNEI. The CDR3 loop spans 13 amino acids. The CDR3 reads CASSDGAGGGYTF. CDR3 in DNA: TGTGCCAGCAGTGACGGGGCAGGGGGTGGCTACACCTTC.

V gene TRBV29-1 combines with J gene TRBJ2-3; 12 nucleotides line up with TRBD2. After removal of 3 bases from V and 6 bases from J, the junction contained 4 bases not matched to a gene. CDR1 is SQVTM, CDR2 ANQGSEA, per germline. The CDR3 loop spans 14 amino acids. CDR3 DNA sequence: TGCAGCGTTGACGGGACTAGCGGGCTCGATACGCAGTATTTT. Its translation is CSVDGTSGLDTQYF.

This clonotype was found many times. One end of the junction is discordant with germline, which a read error may explain. This chain connects TRBV4-2 to TRBJ2-3; no firm D call. CDR1 is LGHNA and CDR2 is YNFKEQ in the germline V gene. The CDR3 length is 13 residues. The CDR3 sequence is CASSQGLGTNGDF. The DNA for the CDR3 is TGTGCCAGCAGCCAAGGCCTAGGTACAAATGGCGATTTT.

The chain recombines TRBV7-2 with TRBJ1-2; TRBD1 might be the D (5 bases). V gave up 2 bases and J gave up 7 bases, with 17 bases separating them. CDR1 SGHTA and CDR2 FQGNSA come from the germline V gene. This CDR3 is 15 amino acids long. The CDR3 reads CASSLIVPGGSGYTF. The CDR3 region has the DNA TGTGCCAGCAGCTTAATCGTGCCGGGGGGAAGTGGCTACACCTTC.

This chain links TRBV9 with TRBJ2-7; TRBD2 is a possible D gene (6 bases). This CDR3 is built from 16 residues. CDR1 is SGDLS and CDR2 is YYNGEE in the germline V gene. Trimming removed 3 bases at V and 2 bases at J, with 18 bases between. The CDR3 sequence: CASSARGTVRPYEQYF. The CDR3 DNA reads as TGTGCCAGCAGCGCCCGGGGGACGGTGCGCCCCTACGAGCAGTACTTC.

The sample holds a few counts of this clonotype. CDR3 DNA: TGTGCCAGCAGCCCGCAGACAGGGACCACAGATACGCAGTATTTT. Translating gives CASSPQTGTTDTQYF. The V call is TRBV7-2, the J call TRBJ2-3; the match to TRBD1 covers 7 bases. The V segment lost 5 bases and the J segment 2 bases; nucleotides outside the gene matches: 7. The CDR3 consists of 15 residues. CDR1 and CDR2 (germline): SGHTA, FQGNSA. Variable domain in full (rest from reference TRBV7-2 and TRBJ2-3): GAGVSQSPSNKVTEKGKDVELRCDPISGHTALYWYRQSLGQGLEFLIYFQGNSAPDKSGLPSDRFSAERTGGSVSTLTIQRTQQEDSAVYLCASSPQTGTTDTQYFGPGTRLTVL.

The chain is built from TRBV14 and TRBJ1-2; D gene unclear. CDR1 is SGHDN, CDR2 FVKESK, per germline. There are 12 residues in the CDR3. Trimming shortened V by 2 bases and J by 5 bases, and 6 bases separated the two germline ends. The CDR3 region has the DNA TGTGCCAGCAGCCAAATGCGTTATGGCTACACCTTC. This codes for CASSQMRYGYTF.

At least ten counts were recorded for this clonotype. The chain employs TRBV7-2 and TRBJ2-7; 13 nucleotides align to TRBD2. CDR3 length: 15 residues. With V trimmed by 3 bases and J by 2 bases, 1 base remained unmatched. Germline V gives CDR1 SGHTA, CDR2 FQGNSA. CDR3 sequence: CASSFTSGRAYEQYF. The CDR3 coding sequence is TGTGCCAGCAGCTTTACTAGCGGGAGGGCCTACGAGCAGTACTTC.

This clonotype turned up a few times. The chain couples TRBV5-6 to TRBJ2-1; TRBD1 agrees at 9 bases. J was trimmed by 9 bases and V by 4 bases; bases with no gene match: 8. CDR3 length: 14 amino acids. From germline, CDR1 is SGHDT and CDR2 YYEEEE. The CDR3 DNA follows: TGTGCCAGCAGCCAGGGACAGGGATCGAGTGAGCAGTTCTTC. As protein: CASSQGQGSSEQFF.